This is a list of T cell receptor beta chains from one sample in a study of tumor-infiltrating lymphocytes in primary liver carcinoma. TCRdb called the multiplex PCR reads again in MiXCR, with one record for every CDR3 protein. The sample includes approximately 310,000 distinct CDR3 sequences, less than 75% of them seen just once. Sequenced material: peripheral blood. These TCRs come from a man in his forties with primary liver carcinoma and hepatitis B virus infection. Both conserved end residues are part of each CDR3. The D gene is left open where the match is weak. Rows may omit the clone size; those that give it use once, few, many or a size class.

V	size	J	D	DNA	CDR3
TRBV12-3/TRBV12-4	many	TRBJ2-5	-	TGTGCCAGCAGCGCCAACCAAGAGACCCAGTACTTC	CASSANQETQYF
TRBV12-1	many	TRBJ2-7	-	TGTGCCAGCATCGACGCACTACAGGGGTACGAGCAGTACTTC	CASIDALQGYEQYF
TRBV29-1	many	TRBJ2-3	-	TGCAGCGTTAGCCTGCCCGATACGCAGTATTTT	CSVSLPDTQYF
TRBV7-8	many	TRBJ1-4	-	TGTGCCAGCAGCTTGGGGGGGTCTAGCGAAAAACTGTTTTTT	CASSLGGSSEKLFF
TRBV11-2	few	TRBJ2-1	TRBD1	TGTGCCAGCAGCTTAGTGTGGGGACAGATAAACGAGCAGTTCTTC	CASSLVWGQINEQFF
TRBV30	once	TRBJ1-1	-	TGTGTCTGGAGTGTGCGGGTCACTGAAGCTTTCTTT	CVWSVRVTEAFF
TRBV6-2/TRBV6-3	many	TRBJ2-7	-	TGTGCCACTATTCCTGTGGGGAGCATCGGGGACGAGCAGTACTTC	CATIPVGSIGDEQYF
TRBV5-1	-	TRBJ2-1	-	TGCGCCAGCAGCCGCATCGGGACCCAGGGTGATGAGCAGTTCTTC	CASSRIGTQGDEQFF
TRBV30	-	TRBJ2-6	-	TGTGCCTGGATTGGCTCTGAGGCCAACGTCCTGACTTTT	CAWIGSEANVLTF
TRBV28	few	TRBJ2-1	TRBD2	TGTGCCAGCAAATGGCTAGCGGGAGTGAATGAGCAGTTCTTC	CASKWLAGVNEQFF
TRBV29-1	-	TRBJ2-1	-	TGCAGTGTTGCCCTCGGTGGAACCTACAATGAGCAGTTCTTC	CSVALGGTYNEQFF
TRBV29-1	-	TRBJ2-5	TRBD1	TGCAGAGTTGCCTCCGGGACAGGGGAAGAGACCCAGTACTTC	CRVASGTGEETQYF
TRBV7-9	-	TRBJ1-1	-	TGTGCCTGTAGCCCCGGAGCGGCAGGGGTTACTGAATCTTTCTTT	CACSPGAAGVTESFF
TRBV11-1	-	TRBJ2-1	-	TGTGCCAGCAGTAGCGGAATTGTAGGCAATGAACAGTTCTTC	CASSSGIVGNEQFF
TRBV11-2	-	TRBJ2-5	-	TGTGCCAGCAGCCGCCCGGCGGTCTATCTCCAAGAGACCCAGTACTTC	CASSRPAVYLQETQYF
TRBV5-4	once	TRBJ2-5	TRBD1	TGTGCCAGCAGCGAACAGGGGAAAGGGGCCCAGTACTTC	CASSEQGKGAQYF
TRBV18	-	TRBJ2-1	TRBD2	TGTGCCAGCTCACCACGTACTAGCGGGTCTTCCACTGAGCAGTTCTTC	CASSPRTSGSSTEQFF
TRBV5-1	few	TRBJ2-7	-	TGCGCCAGCAGCTCAGCGAGGACCGGGGACACCTACGAGCAGTACTTC	CASSSARTGDTYEQYF
TRBV4-2	-	TRBJ2-3	TRBD1	TGTGCCAGCAGCCAAGATGGGACAGTGGGCTCAGATACGCAGTATTTT	CASSQDGTVGSDTQYF
TRBV11-2	-	TRBJ2-7	-	TGTGCCAGCAGCTTCCTTCCCGGTGAGCAGTACTTC	CASSFLPGEQYF
TRBV11-1	-	TRBJ2-7	-	TGTGCCAGCTGCTTAACAGGGCTTTGCGAGCAGTACTTC	CASCLTGLCEQYF
TRBV11-2	-	TRBJ1-5	-	TGTGCCAACAGCCCAACGGGTGGCAATCAGCCCCAGCATTTT	CANSPTGGNQPQHF